This T cell receptor (beta chain) was observed in a study of cytomegalovirus exposure and HLA in healthy donors. Study outcomes and limitations: One later analysis reportedly identified an Asian-associated ancestry cluster that showed fewer N-insertions than the roughly 620-donor mean. Some TCR beta chains (roughly 160 of them) were listed as cytomegalovirus-associated.

With V trimmed by 1 base and J by 4 bases, 9 bases remained unmatched. This CDR3 is built from 17 residues. In germline, CDR1 is LGHNA, CDR2 YNFKEQ. Use of 60 Vbeta and 13 Jbeta primers characterized the PCR. TCRdb's copy holds only in-frame clones and misses some; the assay was immunoSEQ multiplex PCR. Of tens of thousands of clones detected, 60% to 70% appear once; the ten largest clones hold less than 20%. Concerning this clone itself: The antigen is unknown.

The sample taken for sequencing was PBMCs. V usage is TRBV4-2 and J usage is TRBJ1-4; TRBD1 matches 7 bases. This clonotype originated in a man aged 45-65 years in good health and CMV-seropositive. The chain's CDR3 is CASSQGWGTALNEKLFF. CDR3 DNA sequence: TGTGCCAGCAGCCAAGGTTGGGGGACAGCCCTTAATGAAAAACTGTTTTTT.